The 23 T cell receptor beta chains in this list originate from one sample, sequenced in a study of shared clonotypes between healthy human individuals (dated by TCRdb to about 2020). Receptor libraries were prepared by the immunoSEQ multiplex PCR assay. Entries here come from immuneACCESS through TCRdb and include only in-frame sequences with V and J called. Some clones fail to appear in such tables; in the studies checked, an unresolved V gene covers under half of the shortfall, and the cause of the remainder is unknown. For this sample there are roughly 600,000 clones; roughly 98% appear just once. Of the sample, 0.3% falls within the top ten clones. CD8 naive samples were CD45RO-negative cells positively selected for CCR7, giving a CD45RA+CCR7+ population that excluded TemRA cells. What was sequenced was naive CD8+ T cells sorted from blood. Taken with the paper, the label for cell subset or site translates to: CD45RA+CCR7+. These TCRs come from a man between 25 and 39 years old in good health.

The rearrangement joins TRBV10-3 to TRBJ2-6; D call uncertain. The CDR3 length is 15 residues. Trimming stripped 0 bases from V and 2 bases from J, with 5 bases between. Germline assignment: CDR1 ENHRY and CDR2 SYGVKD. The CDR3 sequence: CAISESQTGANVLTF. CDR3 DNA sequence: TGTGCCATCAGTGAGTCACAGACTGGGGCCAACGTCCTGACTTTC.

The chain is built from TRBV27 and TRBJ2-5; D is perhaps TRBD2 (6 bases). Trimming removed 4 bases from V and 3 bases from J, with 12 bases in between. The CDR3 runs to 14 residues. CDR1 and CDR2 (germline): MNHEY, SMNVEV (reference sequence). The CDR3 reads CASSSGLREETQYF. The CDR3 DNA follows: TGTGCCAGCAGTTCTGGACTAAGGGAAGAGACCCAGTACTTC.

The chain is built from TRBV23-1 and TRBJ1-2, with D perhaps matching TRBD1 (5 bases). TRBV23-1 is an ORF; its function is uncertain. CDR3 size: 16 residues. V shed 0 bases and J shed 7 bases, with 18 bases lying between them. The CDR3: CASSQSTARGAPGYTF. Written as DNA, the CDR3 is TGCGCCAGCAGTCAATCCACCGCGAGAGGGGCGCCTGGCTACACCTTC.

The chain joins TRBV7-9 to TRBJ2-5, with D perhaps assigned TRBD1 or TRBD2 (5 bases each). Germline assignment: CDR1 SEHNR and CDR2 FQNEAQ (reference sequence). The CDR3 length is 14 residues. The V end lost 5 bases, the J end lost 3 bases, and 13 bases lay between the germline ends. The CDR3 DNA sequence: TGTGCCAGCAGCCGTCCCGGGACGGAAGAGACCCAGTACTTC. This gives the protein CASSRPGTEETQYF. The whole variable domain, remainder taken from reference TRBV7-9 and TRBJ2-5, is DTGVSQNPRHKITKRGQNVTFRCDPISEHNRLYWYRQTLGQGPEFLTYFQNEAQLEKSRLLSDRFSAERPKGSFSTLEIQRTEQGDSAMYLCASSRPGTEETQYFGPGTRLLVL.

The chain has TRBV9 and TRBJ1-2, with D hard to call. Per the germline V gene, CDR1 is SGDLS and CDR2 is YYNGEE. This CDR3 contains 12 residues. V was clipped by 4 bases and J by 6 bases, with 10 bases between them. The chain's CDR3 is CASSTRTDGYTF. The CDR3 bases are TGTGCCAGCAGCACAAGGACTGATGGCTACACCTTC. The full variable domain, in which reference TRBV9 and TRBJ1-2 provide the parts outside the CDR3, is DSGVTQTPKHLITATGQRVTLRCSPRSGDLSVYWYQQSLDQGLQFLIQYYNGEERAKGNILERFSAQQFPDLHSELNLSSLELGDSALYFCASSTRTDGYTFGSGTRLTVV.

V is TRBV12-5 and J is TRBJ2-1; 8 bases are shared with TRBD1. This CDR3 has 14 residues. Germline loops: CDR1 LGHNT, CDR2 FRNRAP. Trimming took 6 bases from V and 8 from J; bases not matched to a gene: 9. The CDR3 reads CASGRDRGQDEQFF. Written as DNA, the CDR3 is TGTGCTAGTGGCCGAGACAGGGGTCAGGATGAGCAGTTCTTC.

The rearrangement joins TRBV7-9 to TRBJ2-7; 7 bases match TRBD2. The germline gives CDR1 SEHNR, CDR2 FQNEAQ (reference sequence). V gave up 1 base and J gave up 6 bases; unmatched junction bases: 9. This CDR3 contains 15 residues. Here the CDR3 DNA reads TGTGCCAGCAGCTTAGAATCTGGGAGGGCGGCCGAGCAGTACTTC. Translated, it gives CASSLESGRAAEQYF. Combining the CDR3 with reference TRBV7-9 and TRBJ2-7 gives the whole variable domain DTGVSQNPRHKITKRGQNVTFRCDPISEHNRLYWYRQTLGQGPEFLTYFQNEAQLEKSRLLSDRFSAERPKGSFSTLEIQRTEQGDSAMYLCASSLESGRAAEQYFGPGTRLTVT.

This chain uses TRBV7-9 with TRBJ2-3, with 8 bases fitting TRBD2. This CDR3 is 15 amino acids long. After removal of 10 bases from V and 1 base from J, the junction contained 10 bases not matched to a gene. Germline loops: CDR1 SEHNR, CDR2 FQNEAQ (reference sequence). Here the CDR3 DNA reads TGTGCCATCCCGGGGGGACTAGTGGGCACAGATACGCAGTATTTT. It specifies CAIPGGLVGTDTQYF.

The V call is TRBV7-2, the J call TRBJ2-7; no clear D. Per the germline V gene, CDR1 is SGHTA and CDR2 is FQGNSA. Trimming removed 4 bases at V and 1 base at J, with 8 bases between. This CDR3 region has 13 residues. The CDR3 is CASSYGSSYEQYF. In DNA, the CDR3 is TGTGCCAGCAGCTACGGATCGTCCTACGAGCAGTACTTC.

The chain is built from TRBV29-1 and TRBJ2-7; D gene unclear. CDR1 and CDR2 (germline): SQVTM, ANQGSEA. The CDR3 contains 13 residues. V was shortened by 1 base and J by 6 bases, with 13 bases between the two germline ends. Here the CDR3 reads CSVEVPTLAEQYF. CDR3 sequence (DNA): TGCAGCGTTGAAGTCCCGACACTGGCCGAGCAGTACTTC.

V is TRBV11-3 and J is TRBJ2-7; possible D gene TRBD1, 6 bases. The CDR3 covers 13 residues. Trimming took off 3 bases at V and 3 bases at J, with 9 bases between the two ends. Germline V CDR1 and CDR2: SGHNT, YENEEA. DNA of the CDR3: TGTGCCAGCAGCTTTAGGGGGAGCTACGAGCAGTACTTC. Protein sequence: CASSFRGSYEQYF.

The chain is built from TRBV5-5 and TRBJ1-2; D call uncertain. Germline V gives CDR1 SGHKS, CDR2 YYEKEE (reference sequence). This CDR3 region has 15 residues. Deletions cut 0 bases from V and 8 bases from J, with 17 bases between. For the CDR3, the DNA is TGTGCCAGCAGCTTGGTCGGCTTTCGTTTAAACGGCTACACCTTC. Protein: CASSLVGFRLNGYTF.

The V call is TRBV11-1, the J call TRBJ1-1; D remains unclear. The germline V and J ends were trimmed by 5 bases and 1 base, with 8 bases remaining between them. Germline V gene sequence: CDR1 SGHAT, CDR2 FQDESV (reference sequence). The CDR3 contains 13 residues. CDR3: CASSPTQNTEAFF. The CDR3 DNA is TGTGCCAGCAGCCCCACCCAGAACACTGAAGCTTTCTTT.

This chain connects TRBV7-8 to TRBJ2-1; the D is unclear. V lost 6 bases to trimming and J lost 6 bases, with 15 bases between them. Germline CDR1 and CDR2: SGHVS and FQNEAQ. The CDR3 length is 14 residues. The CDR3 bases are TGTGCCAGCAGTCCCTGGACGGGCGTCAATGAGCAGTTCTTC. It codes for CASSPWTGVNEQFF.

This sequence joins TRBV4-1 and TRBJ2-3; 10 nucleotides align to TRBD2. The CDR3 covers 20 residues. The J segment lost 0 bases and the V segment lost 2 bases, leaving 14 bases of the junction unmatched. Germline CDR1 reads MGHRA; CDR2 reads YSYEKL. The CDR3 sequence is CASSQMQLGTSVTSTDTQYF. The CDR3 DNA is TGCGCCAGCAGCCAAATGCAACTCGGGACTAGCGTAACTAGCACAGATACGCAGTATTTT.

The chain links TRBV7-9 to TRBJ2-7; D remains unclear. V was shortened by 6 bases and J by 5 bases, with 11 bases between the two germline ends. Germline V CDR1 and CDR2: SEHNR, FQNEAQ (reference sequence). The CDR3 contains 12 residues. In DNA form, the CDR3 reads TGTGCCAGCAGGGGCGAGCTCGACGAGCAGTACTTC. Residues: CASRGELDEQYF. Full variable domain (rest looked up from reference TRBV7-9 and TRBJ2-7): DTGVSQNPRHKITKRGQNVTFRCDPISEHNRLYWYRQTLGQGPEFLTYFQNEAQLEKSRLLSDRFSAERPKGSFSTLEIQRTEQGDSAMYLCASRGELDEQYFGPGTRLTVT.

The V and J genes are TRBV15 and TRBJ1-4; D gene unclear. Trimming shortened V by 0 bases and J by 5 bases, and 13 bases separated the two germline ends. The CDR3 runs 16 residues. CDR1 LNHNV and CDR2 YYDKDF come from the germline V gene (reference sequence). The CDR3 sequence: CATSRDRAVWNEKLFF. CDR3 DNA: TGTGCCACCAGCAGAGATAGGGCAGTTTGGAATGAAAAACTGTTTTTT. Full variable domain (remainder filled in from reference TRBV15 and TRBJ1-4): DAMVIQNPRYQVTQFGKPVTLSCSQTLNHNVMYWYQQKSSQAPKLLFHYYDKDFNNEADTPDNFQSRRPNTSFCFLDIRSPGLGDTAMYLCATSRDRAVWNEKLFFGSGTQLSVL.

The genes are TRBV5-5 and TRBJ2-7, with 11 bases lining up with TRBD1. Germline loops: CDR1 SGHKS, CDR2 YYEKEE (reference sequence). The V segment lost 0 bases and the J segment 2 bases; nucleotides outside the gene matches: 7. This CDR3 region has 17 residues. CDR3 sequence: CASSLVLSGQGAYEQYF. As DNA, the CDR3 is TGTGCCAGCAGCTTGGTCCTATCGGGACAGGGGGCCTACGAGCAGTACTTC.

The chain couples TRBV7-9 to TRBJ1-5; no definite D call. Germline loops: CDR1 SEHNR, CDR2 FQNEAQ (reference sequence). The ends were cut back, 8 bases at V and 6 bases at J, with 11 bases in the middle. The CDR3 spans 12 residues. The CDR3 bases are TGTGCCAGCGATACAGTTGGTCAGCCCCAGCATTTT. It translates to CASDTVGQPQHF.

The chain has TRBV6-4 and TRBJ2-7, with TRBD2 matching 13 bases. Germline CDR1 reads MRHNA; CDR2 reads SNTAGT. V shed 2 bases and J 3 bases; nucleotides not matched to a gene: 10. CDR3 length: 18 amino acids. DNA for the CDR3: TGTGCCAGCAGTGACGTAGGACTAGCGGGAGCTCCTTTCTACGAGCAGTACTTC. Its protein is CASSDVGLAGAPFYEQYF.

This sequence joins TRBV29-1 and TRBJ1-2; D possibly corresponds to TRBD1 (6 bases). The CDR3 runs to 11 residues. The V gene's germline CDR1 is SQVTM and CDR2 ANQGSEA. The CDR3 DNA reads TGCACCGGACAGACTCTCTATGGCTACACCTTC. The encoded protein is CTGQTLYGYTF.

The CDR3 DNA reads as TGTGCCAGCAGTCACAAACCTGAAGGGTCCTACGAGCAGTACTTC. The encoded protein is CASSHKPEGSYEQYF. The chain has TRBV7-9 and TRBJ2-7, with D uncertain. V was trimmed by 6 bases and J by 1 base, leaving 16 bases between them. CDR1 and CDR2 (germline): SEHNR, FQNEAQ (reference sequence). The CDR3 consists of 15 residues.

This clone was observed once. The V gene is TRBV5-8, the J gene TRBJ1-1; D is undetermined. Germline V gene sequence: CDR1 SGHTS, CDR2 YDEGEE. This CDR3 region has 12 residues. Trimming cost V 0 bases and J 3 bases, with 3 bases left between them. CDR3 region: CASSLGYTEAFF. CDR3 nucleotide sequence: TGTGCCAGCAGCTTGGGATACACTGAAGCTTTCTTT.